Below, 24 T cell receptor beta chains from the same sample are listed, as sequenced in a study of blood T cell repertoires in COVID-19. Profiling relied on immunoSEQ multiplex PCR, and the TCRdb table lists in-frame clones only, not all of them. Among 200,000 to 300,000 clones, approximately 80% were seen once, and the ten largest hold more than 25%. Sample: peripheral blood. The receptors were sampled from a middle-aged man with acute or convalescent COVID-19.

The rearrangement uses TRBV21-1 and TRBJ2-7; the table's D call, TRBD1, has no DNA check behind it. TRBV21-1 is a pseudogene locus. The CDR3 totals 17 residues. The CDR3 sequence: CASSKTLLGQSSYEQYF. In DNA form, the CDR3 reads TGTGCCAGCAGCAAAACCCTCTTGGGACAGAGCTCCTACGAGCAGTACTTC.

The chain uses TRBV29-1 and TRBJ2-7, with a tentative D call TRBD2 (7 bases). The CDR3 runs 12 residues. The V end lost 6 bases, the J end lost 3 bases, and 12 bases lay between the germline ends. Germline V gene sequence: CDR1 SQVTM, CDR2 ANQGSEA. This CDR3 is CSVGGAGYEQYF. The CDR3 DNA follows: TGCAGCGTGGGGGGGGCTGGCTACGAGCAGTACTTC.

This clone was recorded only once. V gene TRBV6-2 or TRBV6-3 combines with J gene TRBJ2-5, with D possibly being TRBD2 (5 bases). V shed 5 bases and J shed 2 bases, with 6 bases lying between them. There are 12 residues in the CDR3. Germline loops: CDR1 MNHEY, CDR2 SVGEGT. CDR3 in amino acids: CASSRGQETQYF. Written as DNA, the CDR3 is TGTGCCAGCAGTAGAGGGCAAGAGACCCAGTACTTC.

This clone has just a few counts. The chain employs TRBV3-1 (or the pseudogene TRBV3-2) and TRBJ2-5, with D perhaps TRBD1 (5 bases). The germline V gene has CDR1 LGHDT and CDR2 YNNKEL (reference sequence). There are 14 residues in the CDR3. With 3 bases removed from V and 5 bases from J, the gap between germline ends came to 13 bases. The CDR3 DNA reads TGTGCCAGCAGCCATACAGGAGTTCCGGAGACCCAGTACTTC. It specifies CASSHTGVPETQYF.

This CDR3 is CASSSRLAGKYEQFF. The CDR3 nucleotides are TGTGCCAGCAGTTCCCGACTAGCGGGAAAGTATGAGCAGTTCTTC. The V and J genes are TRBV28 and TRBJ2-1; 11 bases line up with TRBD2. The CDR3 has 15 residues. V lost 4 bases to trimming and J lost 8 bases; unmatched junction nucleotides: 7. Germline values: CDR1 MDHEN, CDR2 SYDVKM.

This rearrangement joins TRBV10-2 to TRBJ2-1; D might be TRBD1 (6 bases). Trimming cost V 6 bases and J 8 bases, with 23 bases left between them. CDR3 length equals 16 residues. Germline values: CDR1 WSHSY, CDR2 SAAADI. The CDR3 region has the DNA TGCGCCAGCAGACCAACCGGGACATCTCCCGTCGATGAGCAGTTCTTC. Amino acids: CASRPTGTSPVDEQFF.

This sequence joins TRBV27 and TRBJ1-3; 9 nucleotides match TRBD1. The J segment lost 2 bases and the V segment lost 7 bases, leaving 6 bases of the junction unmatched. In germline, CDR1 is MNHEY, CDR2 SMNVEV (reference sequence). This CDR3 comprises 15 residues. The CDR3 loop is CASMDRGSPGNTIYF. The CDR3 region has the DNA TGTGCCAGCATGGACAGGGGATCTCCTGGAAACACCATATATTTT.

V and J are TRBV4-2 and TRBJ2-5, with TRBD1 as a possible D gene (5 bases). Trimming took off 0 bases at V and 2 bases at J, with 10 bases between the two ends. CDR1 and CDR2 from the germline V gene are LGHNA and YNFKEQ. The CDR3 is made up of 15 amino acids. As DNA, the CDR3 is TGTGCCAGCAGCCAAGATAGGGGAACTCAAGAGACCCAGTACTTC. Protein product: CASSQDRGTQETQYF.

In nucleotides, the CDR3 is TGCAGCGTTGACCCCAGGGGGAACACTGAAGCTTTCTTT. Translated: CSVDPRGNTEAFF. The J gene is TRBJ1-1, the V gene TRBV29-1; perhaps TRBD1 as D (6 bases). Trimming pared 3 bases from V and 1 base from J, leaving 9 bases between. The CDR3 runs 13 residues. Germline V CDR1 and CDR2: SQVTM, ANQGSEA.

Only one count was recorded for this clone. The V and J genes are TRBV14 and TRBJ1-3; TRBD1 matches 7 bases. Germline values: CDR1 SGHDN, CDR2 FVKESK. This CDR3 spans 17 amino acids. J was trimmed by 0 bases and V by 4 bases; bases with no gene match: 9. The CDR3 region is CASSLWDRYFSGNTIYF. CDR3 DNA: TGTGCCAGCAGCCTATGGGACAGATACTTCTCTGGAAACACCATATATTTT.

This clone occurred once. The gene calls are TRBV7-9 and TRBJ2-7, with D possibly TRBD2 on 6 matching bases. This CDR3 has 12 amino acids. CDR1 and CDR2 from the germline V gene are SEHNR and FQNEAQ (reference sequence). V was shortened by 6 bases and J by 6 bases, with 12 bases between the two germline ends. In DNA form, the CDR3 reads TGTGCCAGCAGTCTAGCGAGAGGCGAGCAGTACTTC. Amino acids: CASSLARGEQYF.

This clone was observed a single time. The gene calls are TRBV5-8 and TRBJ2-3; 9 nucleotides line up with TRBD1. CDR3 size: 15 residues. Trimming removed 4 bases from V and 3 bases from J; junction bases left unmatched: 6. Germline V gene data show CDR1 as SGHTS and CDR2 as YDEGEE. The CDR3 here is CASSPRDRVTDTQYF. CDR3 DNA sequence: TGTGCCAGCAGCCCCCGGGACAGGGTGACAGATACGCAGTATTTT. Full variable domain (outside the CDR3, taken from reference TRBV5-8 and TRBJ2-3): EAGVTQSPTHLIKTRGQQATLRCSPISGHTSVYWYQQALGLGLQFLLWYDEGEERNRGNFPPRFSGRQFPNYSSELNVNALELEDSALYLCASSPRDRVTDTQYFGPGTRLTVL.

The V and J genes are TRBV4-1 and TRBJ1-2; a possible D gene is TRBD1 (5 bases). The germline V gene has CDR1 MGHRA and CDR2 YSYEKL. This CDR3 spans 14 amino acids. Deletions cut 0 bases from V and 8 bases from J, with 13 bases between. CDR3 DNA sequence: TGCGCCAGCAGCCAAGATCGTACAGGCCCCGGCTACACCTTC. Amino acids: CASSQDRTGPGYTF.

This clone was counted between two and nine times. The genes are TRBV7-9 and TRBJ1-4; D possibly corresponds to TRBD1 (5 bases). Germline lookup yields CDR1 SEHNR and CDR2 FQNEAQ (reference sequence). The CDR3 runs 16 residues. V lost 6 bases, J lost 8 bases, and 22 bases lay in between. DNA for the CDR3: TGTGCCAGCAGAAAAGACGGTGTAGGGGATTACGAAAAACTGTTTTTT. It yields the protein CASRKDGVGDYEKLFF.

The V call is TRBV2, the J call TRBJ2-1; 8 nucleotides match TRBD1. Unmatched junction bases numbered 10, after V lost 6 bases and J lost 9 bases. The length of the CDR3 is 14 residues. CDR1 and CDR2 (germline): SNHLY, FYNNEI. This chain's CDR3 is CASRLDRDSGEQFF. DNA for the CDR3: TGTGCCAGCAGGTTGGACAGGGATTCGGGTGAGCAGTTCTTC.

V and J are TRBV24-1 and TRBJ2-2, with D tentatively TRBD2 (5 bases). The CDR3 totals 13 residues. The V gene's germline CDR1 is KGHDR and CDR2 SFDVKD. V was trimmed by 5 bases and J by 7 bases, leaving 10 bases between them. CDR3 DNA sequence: TGTGCCACCAGTGGAGCAGGAGGCGGGGAGCTGTTTTTT. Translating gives CATSGAGGGELFF.

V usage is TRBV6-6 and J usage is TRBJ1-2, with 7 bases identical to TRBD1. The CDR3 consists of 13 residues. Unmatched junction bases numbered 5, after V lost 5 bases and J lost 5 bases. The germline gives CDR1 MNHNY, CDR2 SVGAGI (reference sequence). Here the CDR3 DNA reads TGTGCCAGCAGTCAAAGGACAGGATATGGCTACACCTTC. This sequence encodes CASSQRTGYGYTF.

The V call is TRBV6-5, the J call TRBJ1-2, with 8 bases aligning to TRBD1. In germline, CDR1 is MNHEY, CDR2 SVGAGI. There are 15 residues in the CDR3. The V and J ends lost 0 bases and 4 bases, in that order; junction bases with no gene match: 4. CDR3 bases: TGTGCCAGCAGTTACTCACCCAGGGGGCCCTATGGCTACACCTTC. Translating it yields CASSYSPRGPYGYTF.

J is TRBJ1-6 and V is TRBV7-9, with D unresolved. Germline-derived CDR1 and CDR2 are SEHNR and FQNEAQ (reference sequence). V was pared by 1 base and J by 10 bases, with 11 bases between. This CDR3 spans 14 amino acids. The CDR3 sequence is CASSLGQAASPLHF. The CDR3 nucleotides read TGTGCCAGCAGCTTAGGGCAGGCTGCCTCACCCCTCCACTTT.

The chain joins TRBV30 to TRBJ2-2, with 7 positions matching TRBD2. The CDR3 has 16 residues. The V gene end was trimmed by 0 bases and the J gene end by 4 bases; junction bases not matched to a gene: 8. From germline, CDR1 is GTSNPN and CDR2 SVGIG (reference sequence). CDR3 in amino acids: CAWSVLRGRGTGELFF. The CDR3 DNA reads TGTGCCTGGAGTGTATTACGTGGGAGGGGCACCGGGGAGCTGTTTTTT.

The DNA of the CDR3 is TGTGCCAGCAGCCCTCCAGGGGGACTAGTAGGTACAGATACGCAGTATTTT. Protein sequence: CASSPPGGLVGTDTQYF. The J gene is TRBJ2-3, the V gene TRBV7-9; D is possibly TRBD2 (8 bases). The V and J ends lost 5 bases and 3 bases respectively, with 21 bases between them. Per the germline V gene, CDR1 is SEHNR and CDR2 is FQNEAQ (reference sequence). This CDR3 is built from 17 residues.

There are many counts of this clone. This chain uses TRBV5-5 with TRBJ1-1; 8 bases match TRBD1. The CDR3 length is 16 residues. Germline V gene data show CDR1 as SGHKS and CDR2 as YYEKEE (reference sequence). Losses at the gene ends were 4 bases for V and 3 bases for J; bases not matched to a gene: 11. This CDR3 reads CASSEGTGQVDTEAFF. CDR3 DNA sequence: TGTGCCAGCAGCGAGGGGACAGGCCAGGTAGACACTGAAGCTTTCTTT.

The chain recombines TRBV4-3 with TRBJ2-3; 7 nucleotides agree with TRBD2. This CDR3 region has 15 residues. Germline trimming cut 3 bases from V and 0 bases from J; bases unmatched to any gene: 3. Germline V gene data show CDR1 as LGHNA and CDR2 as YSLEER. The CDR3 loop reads CASSHLADSTDTQYF. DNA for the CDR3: TGCGCCAGCAGCCACCTAGCGGATAGCACAGATACGCAGTATTTT.

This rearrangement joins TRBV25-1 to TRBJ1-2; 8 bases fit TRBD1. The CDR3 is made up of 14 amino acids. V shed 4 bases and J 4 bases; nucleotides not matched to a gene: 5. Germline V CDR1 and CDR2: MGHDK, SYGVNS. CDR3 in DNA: TGTGCCAGCAGTGGGACAGGGCTAGGCTATGGCTACACCTTC. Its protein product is CASSGTGLGYGYTF.